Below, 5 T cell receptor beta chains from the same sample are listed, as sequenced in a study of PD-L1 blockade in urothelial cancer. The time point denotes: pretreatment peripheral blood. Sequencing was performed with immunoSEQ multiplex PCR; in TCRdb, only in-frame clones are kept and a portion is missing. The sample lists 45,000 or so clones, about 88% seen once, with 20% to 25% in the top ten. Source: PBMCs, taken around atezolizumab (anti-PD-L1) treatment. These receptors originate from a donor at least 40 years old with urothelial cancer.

CDR3 loop: CASSPGWGRAFF. The CDR3 DNA reads as TGTGCCAGCAGCCCGGGGTGGGGTCGGGCTTTCTTT. The chain links TRBV7-2 to TRBJ1-1, with D uncertain. Germline CDR1 reads SGHTA; CDR2 reads FQGNSA. The CDR3 is made up of 12 amino acids. Trimming cost V 5 bases and J 11 bases, with 15 bases left between them.

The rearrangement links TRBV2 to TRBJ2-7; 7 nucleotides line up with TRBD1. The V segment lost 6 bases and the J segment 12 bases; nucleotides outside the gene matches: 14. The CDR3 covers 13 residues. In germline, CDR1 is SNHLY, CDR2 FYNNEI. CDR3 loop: CASSAQLRDSLYF. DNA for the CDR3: TGTGCCAGCAGCGCCCAACTCCGGGACAGTCTGTACTTC.

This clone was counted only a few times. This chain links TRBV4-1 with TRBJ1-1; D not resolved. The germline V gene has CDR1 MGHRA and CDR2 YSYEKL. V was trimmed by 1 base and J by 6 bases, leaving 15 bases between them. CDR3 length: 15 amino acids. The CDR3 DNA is TGCGCCAGCAGCCAAGGAGATGGCCGGCGGTCTGAAGCTTTCTTT. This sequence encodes CASSQGDGRRSEAFF.

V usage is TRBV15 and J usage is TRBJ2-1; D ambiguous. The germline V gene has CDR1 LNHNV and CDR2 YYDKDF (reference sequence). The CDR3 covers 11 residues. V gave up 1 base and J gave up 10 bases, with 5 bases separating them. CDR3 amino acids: CATSRVAEQFF. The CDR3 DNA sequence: TGTGCCACCAGCAGAGTGGCCGAGCAGTTCTTC.

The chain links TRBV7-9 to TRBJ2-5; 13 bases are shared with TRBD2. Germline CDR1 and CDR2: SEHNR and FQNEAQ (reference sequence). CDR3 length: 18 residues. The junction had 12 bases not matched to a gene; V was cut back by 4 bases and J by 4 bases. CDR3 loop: CASSWGGLAGIGRETQYF. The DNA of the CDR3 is TGTGCCAGCAGCTGGGGGGGACTAGCGGGAATCGGTCGAGAGACCCAGTACTTC.